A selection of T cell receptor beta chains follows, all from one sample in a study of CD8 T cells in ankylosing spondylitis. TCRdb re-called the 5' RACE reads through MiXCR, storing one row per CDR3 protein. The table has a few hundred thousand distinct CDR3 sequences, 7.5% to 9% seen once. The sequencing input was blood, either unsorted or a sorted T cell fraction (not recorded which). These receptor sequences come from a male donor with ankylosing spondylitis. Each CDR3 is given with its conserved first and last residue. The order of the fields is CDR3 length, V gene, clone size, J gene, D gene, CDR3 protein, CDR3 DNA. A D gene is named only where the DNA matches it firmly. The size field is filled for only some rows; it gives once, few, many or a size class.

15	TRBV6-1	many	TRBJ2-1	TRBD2	CASSGPGLARNEQFF	TGTGCCAGCAGTGGACCGGGACTAGCGCGAAATGAGCAGTTCTTC
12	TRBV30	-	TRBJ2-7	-	CGADQSSYEQYF	TGTGGGGCGGACCAGAGCTCCTACGAGCAGTACTTC
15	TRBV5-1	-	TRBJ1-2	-	CASSLAGGLSYGYTF	TGCGCCAGCAGCTTGGCTGGGGGGCTTAGCTATGGCTACACCTTC
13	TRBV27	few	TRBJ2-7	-	CASGRFPPYEQYF	TGTGCCAGCGGCAGGTTTCCCCCCTACGAGCAGTACTTC
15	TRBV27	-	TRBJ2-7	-	CASSLVGGQNYEQYF	TGTGCCAGCAGTTTAGTAGGAGGGCAGAACTACGAGCAGTACTTC
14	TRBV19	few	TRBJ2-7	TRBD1	CASSPDRDLYEQYF	TGTGCCAGTAGTCCGGACAGGGATCTTTACGAGCAGTACTTC
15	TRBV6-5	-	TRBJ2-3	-	CASSYPGGTGDTQYF	TGTGCCAGCAGTTACCCGGGGGGCACAGGGGATACGCAGTATTTT
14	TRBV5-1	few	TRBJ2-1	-	CASSFRTPYNEQFF	TGCGCCAGCAGCTTCCGGACCCCCTACAATGAGCAGTTCTTC
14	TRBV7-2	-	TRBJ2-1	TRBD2	CASIGTSGIGQQFF	TGTGCCAGCATCGGGACTAGCGGGATAGGGCAGCAGTTCTTC
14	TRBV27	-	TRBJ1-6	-	CASSFRGDNSPLHF	TGTGCCAGCAGTTTCAGGGGAGATAATTCACCCCTCCACTTT
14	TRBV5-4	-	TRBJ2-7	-	CASSSAGNSYEQYF	TGTGCCAGCAGCTCAGCGGGCAATTCCTACGAGCAGTACTTC
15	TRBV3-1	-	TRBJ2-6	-	CASSPYRAGANVLTF	TGTGCCAGCAGCCCGTACAGGGCCGGGGCCAACGTCCTGACTTTC
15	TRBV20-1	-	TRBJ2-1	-	CSASSLAESYNEQFF	TGCAGTGCTAGCTCCCTAGCAGAATCCTACAATGAGCAGTTCTTC
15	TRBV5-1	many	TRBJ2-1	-	CASSLEAGIYNEQFF	TGCGCCAGCAGCTTGGAGGCAGGGATCTACAATGAGCAGTTCTTC
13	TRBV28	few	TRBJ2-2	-	CATRGDNTGELFF	TGTGCCACCCGCGGGGACAACACCGGGGAGCTGTTTTTT
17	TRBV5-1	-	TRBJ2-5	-	CASSSPWDGRGKETQYF	TGCGCCAGCAGCTCGCCATGGGACGGGCGAGGGAAGGAGACCCAGTACTTC
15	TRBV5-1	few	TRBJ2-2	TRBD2	CASSAGLEGPGELFF	TGCGCCAGCAGCGCCGGACTAGAGGGCCCCGGGGAGCTGTTTTTT
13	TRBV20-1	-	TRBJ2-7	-	CSARAGVAYEQYF	TGCAGTGCTAGAGCAGGAGTCGCATACGAGCAGTACTTC
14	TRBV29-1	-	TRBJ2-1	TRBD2	CSVERLAAYNEQFF	TGCAGCGTTGAAAGGCTAGCGGCTTACAATGAGCAGTTCTTC
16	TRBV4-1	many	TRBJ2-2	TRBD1	CASSLNRGANTGELFF	TGCGCCAGCAGCCTAAACAGGGGGGCGAACACCGGGGAGCTGTTTTTT
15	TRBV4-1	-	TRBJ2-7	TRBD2	CASSQPTSGRYEQYF	TGCGCCAGCAGCCAACCTACTAGCGGGAGGTACGAGCAGTACTTC
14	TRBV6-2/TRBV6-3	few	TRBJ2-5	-	CASSYWTEQETQYF	TGTGCCAGCAGTTACTGGACAGAGCAAGAGACCCAGTACTTC
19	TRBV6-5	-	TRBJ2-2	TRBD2	CASSSFFGTSGANTGELFF	TGTGCCAGCAGTTCCTTTTTTGGGACTAGCGGGGCGAACACCGGGGAGCTGTTTTTT
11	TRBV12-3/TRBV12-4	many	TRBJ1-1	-	CASSWTTEAFF	TGTGCCAGCAGTTGGACCACTGAAGCTTTCTTT
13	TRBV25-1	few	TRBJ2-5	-	CASSEIGGETQYF	TGTGCCAGCAGTGAAATCGGGGGCGAGACCCAGTACTTC
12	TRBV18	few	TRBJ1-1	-	CASSLRPSEAFF	TGTGCCAGCTCACTCCGCCCTTCGGAAGCTTTCTTT
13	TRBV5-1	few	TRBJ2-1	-	CASSLGEGDEQFF	TGCGCCAGCAGCTTGGGGGAAGGAGATGAGCAGTTCTTC
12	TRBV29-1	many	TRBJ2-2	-	CSVYRVGGELFF	TGCAGCGTTTACAGGGTGGGCGGGGAGCTGTTTTTT
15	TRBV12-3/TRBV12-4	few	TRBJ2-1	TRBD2	CASSPGLAGETEQFF	TGTGCCAGCAGTCCCGGACTAGCGGGAGAGACTGAGCAGTTCTTC
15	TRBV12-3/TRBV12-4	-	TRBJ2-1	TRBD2	CATRRVLALNHEQFF	TGTGCCACCCGACGGGTACTAGCGTTAAACCATGAGCAGTTCTTC
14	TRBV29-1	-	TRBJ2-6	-	CSVMPLSGANVLTF	TGCAGCGTTATGCCGCTCTCTGGGGCCAACGTCCTGACTTTC
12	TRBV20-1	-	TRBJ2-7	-	CSTSARPYEQYF	TGCAGTACCTCAGCTCGGCCCTACGAGCAGTACTTC
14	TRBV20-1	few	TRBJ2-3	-	CSARGLRYTDTQYF	TGCAGTGCGCGCGGACTCAGGTACACAGATACGCAGTATTTT
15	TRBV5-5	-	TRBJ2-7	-	CASSWDQGPLYEQYF	TGTGCCAGCAGCTGGGACCAAGGCCCCCTTTACGAGCAGTACTTC
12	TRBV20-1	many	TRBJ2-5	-	CSPLGSPETQYF	TGCAGTCCCCTGGGCAGCCCAGAGACCCAGTACTTC
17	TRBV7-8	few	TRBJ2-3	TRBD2	CASSLASGVTSTDTQYF	TGTGCCAGCAGCTTAGCGAGCGGGGTAACTTCAACAGATACGCAGTATTTT
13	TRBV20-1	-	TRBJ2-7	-	CSARWDFSYEQYF	TGCAGTGCTAGATGGGACTTTTCCTACGAGCAGTACTTC
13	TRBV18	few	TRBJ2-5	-	CASSRSAGETQYF	TGTGCCAGCTCACGTTCCGCCGGGGAGACCCAGTACTTC
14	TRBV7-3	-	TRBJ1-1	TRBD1	CASSPMGQGTEAFF	TGTGCCAGCAGCCCCATGGGACAGGGCACTGAAGCTTTCTTT
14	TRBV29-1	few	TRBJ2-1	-	CSGRVSSSYNEQFF	TGCAGCGGCCGGGTTTCGAGCTCCTACAATGAGCAGTTCTTC